These 17 T cell receptor beta chains were all obtained from the same sample, sequenced in a study of human T cells and chemical hapten exposure. Time point indicated: pre-sensitization, week 0. Treatment indicated: therapeutic diphenylcyclopropenone sensitization with weekly scalp DPC. TCRdb used MiXCR to reprocess the RACE reads, holding one entry per CDR3 protein. Found here are fewer than 300,000 distinct CDR3 sequences, roughly 7.7% of them singletons; the top ten hold roughly 1.2%. This material consisted of whole blood, taken in connection with sensitization to the hapten diphenylcyclopropenone (DPC). These TCRs come from a man between 18 and 29 years old with alopecia areata. Some clones in this sample may be carry-over from other donors' samples.

The rearrangement uses TRBV4-1 and TRBJ2-7; D unresolved. This CDR3 is built from 15 residues. Trimming cost V 0 bases and J 5 bases, with 14 bases left between them. The germline V gene encodes CDR1 MGHRA and CDR2 YSYEKL. CDR3 nucleotides: TGCGCCAGCAGCCAAGAACCCGCGGTTGAGAACGAGCAGTACTTC. Protein: CASSQEPAVENEQYF.

This chain links TRBV15 with TRBJ1-1, with no clear D. The CDR3 sequence is 11 residues long. The V end lost 1 base, the J end lost 9 bases, and 6 bases lay between the germline ends. Germline-derived CDR1 and CDR2 are LNHNV and YYDKDF (reference sequence). As DNA, the CDR3 is TGTGCCACCAGCAGAGGGGATAAAGCTTTCTTT. Amino acid sequence: CATSRGDKAFF.

This clonotype has a handful of counts. The chain is built from TRBV6-2 or TRBV6-3 and TRBJ2-1; D may correspond to TRBD1 or TRBD2 (6 bases each). The CDR3 is made up of 14 amino acids. The V gene lost 7 bases and the J gene lost 1 base, with 11 bases spanning the gap. The germline CDR1 and CDR2 sequences are MNHEY and SVGEGT. Written as DNA, the CDR3 is TGTGCCAGCATAGAGGGGGGATCCTACAATGAGCAGTTCTTC. Translation: CASIEGGSYNEQFF.

This clonotype occurred many times. This chain connects TRBV10-2 to TRBJ1-4; D might be TRBD1 (5 bases). CDR3 length equals 14 residues. V dropped 7 bases and J dropped 3 bases, with 12 bases sitting between them. Germline loops: CDR1 WSHSY, CDR2 SAAADI. CDR3 sequence reads: CASKPPGSNEKLFF. CDR3 sequence (DNA): TGCGCCAGCAAACCCCCAGGGTCTAATGAAAAACTGTTTTTT.

This clonotype was counted between two and nine times. This chain links TRBV4-3 with TRBJ1-6; no definite D call. The ends were cut back, 2 bases at V and 0 bases at J, with 11 bases in the middle. The germline gives CDR1 LGHNA, CDR2 YSLEER. The CDR3 length is 17 residues. The CDR3 nucleotides are TGCGCCAGCAGCCAACTCGTTCAGAGCTCCTATAATTCACCCCTCCACTTT. This gives the protein CASSQLVQSSYNSPLHF.

This clonotype was recorded a few times. The V and J genes are TRBV7-2 and TRBJ2-1; 11 bases match TRBD2. CDR1 is SGHTA and CDR2 is FQGNSA in the germline V gene. The CDR3 totals 15 residues. J was trimmed by 6 bases and V by 2 bases; bases with no gene match: 3. The CDR3 spells CASSLRLAGGNEQFF. As DNA, the CDR3 is TGTGCCAGCAGCTTAAGGCTAGCGGGGGGCAATGAGCAGTTCTTC.

In this sample, this clonotype turned up many times. The rearrangement links TRBV6-2 or TRBV6-3 to TRBJ1-1; D remains ambiguous. Trimming removed 0 bases from V and 11 bases from J, with 19 bases in between. This CDR3 is built from 15 residues. The germline V gene has CDR1 MNHEY and CDR2 SVGEGT. CDR3 DNA: TGTGCCAGCAGTTACTCGTCTCTCCGGGAACCGGGCGCTTTCTTT. Residues: CASSYSSLREPGAFF.

About this clonotype itself: This may be a read error, as it is one base from a much larger clone. The V gene is TRBV3-1, the J gene TRBJ1-1; D call uncertain. With 4 bases removed from V and 7 bases from J, the gap between germline ends came to 13 bases. Germline lookup yields CDR1 LGHDT and CDR2 YNNKEL (reference sequence). CDR3 length equals 13 residues. The CDR3 is CASSPPTRNEAFF. CDR3 nucleotide sequence: TGTGCCAGCAGCCCCCCGACACGTAATGAAGCTTTCTTT.

This clonotype was seen a few times. V is TRBV7-3 and J is TRBJ1-1; a weak D match, TRBD1 (6 bases). V shed 6 bases and J shed 3 bases, with 14 bases lying between them. CDR3 length equals 14 residues. In germline, CDR1 is SGHTA, CDR2 FQGTGA. The CDR3 DNA sequence: TGTGCCAGCAGTGACAATGGGGGCTACACTGAAGCTTTCTTT. The encoded protein is CASSDNGGYTEAFF.

V gene TRBV28 combines with J gene TRBJ2-3, with D perhaps being TRBD1 or TRBD2 (5 bases each). Trimming pared 1 base from V and 0 bases from J, leaving 11 bases between. This CDR3 has 16 amino acids. CDR1 is MDHEN, CDR2 SYDVKM, per germline. CDR3 nucleotides: TGTGCCAGCAGTTTATCGGTCGAGGGGAGCACAGATACGCAGTATTTT. Protein sequence: CASSLSVEGSTDTQYF. Full variable domain (remainder filled in from reference TRBV28 and TRBJ2-3): DVKVTQSSRYLVKRTGEKVFLECVQDMDHENMFWYRQDPGLGLRLIYFSYDVKMKEKGDIPEGYSVSREKKERFSLILESASTNQTSMYLCASSLSVEGSTDTQYFGPGTRLTVL.

The rearrangement links TRBV20-1 to TRBJ1-4, with 11 bases matching TRBD1. CDR3 size: 13 residues. Per the germline V gene, CDR1 is DFQATT and CDR2 is SNEGSKA (reference sequence). With 5 bases clipped from V and 14 bases from J, the junction kept 10 bases outside the gene matches. For the CDR3, the DNA is TGCAGTGCTCCCCGGACAGGGGGCGGAGGGCTGTTTTTT. This gives the protein CSAPRTGGGGLFF.

The CDR3, as DNA: TGTGCCAGCAGCTTAGAAAGTATTTACGAGCAGTACGTC. Translation gives CASSLESIYEQYV. The chain couples TRBV7-2 to TRBJ2-7; D uncertain. The CDR3 spans 13 residues. The V end lost 1 base, the J end lost 4 bases, and 8 bases lay between the germline ends. Germline V CDR1 and CDR2: SGHTA, FQGNSA.

V gene TRBV9 combines with J gene TRBJ2-1; D is ambiguous. Trimming left V 2 bases short and J 8 bases short, with 14 bases between. CDR3 length: 14 residues. CDR1 and CDR2 from the germline V gene are SGDLS and YYNGEE. The CDR3 DNA sequence: TGTGCCAGCAGCGTGGGTCCCATTGGCTATGAGCAGTTCTTC. Residues: CASSVGPIGYEQFF.

This chain joins TRBV28 and TRBJ2-7; perhaps TRBD2 as D (6 bases). The CDR3 sequence is 18 residues long. Trimming stripped 2 bases from V and 2 bases from J, with 22 bases between. Germline V CDR1 and CDR2: MDHEN, SYDVKM. Here the CDR3 DNA reads TGTGCCAGCAGTTTACGGGGGTTTGGGTCCAGTAACACCTACGAGCAGTACTTC. It is translated as CASSLRGFGSSNTYEQYF.

The table lists this clonotype with a count of one. A single base separates this from a much larger clone, so it may be a read error. V and J are TRBV5-6 and TRBJ1-3; no firm D call. The CDR3 has 16 amino acids. Germline loops: CDR1 SGHDT, CDR2 YYEEEE. CDR3 in amino acids: CASSLADWSSRNTIYF. CDR3 nucleotide sequence: TGTGCCAGCAGCCTCGCAGACTGGAGCTCTAGAAACACCATATATTTT.

The V gene is TRBV6-2 or TRBV6-3, the J gene TRBJ2-7; 8 positions match TRBD1. Unmatched junction bases numbered 12, after V lost 6 bases and J lost 5 bases. The CDR3 spans 15 residues. Germline V gives CDR1 MNHEY, CDR2 SVGEGT. The CDR3 reads CASSGGQGSLHEQYF. CDR3 bases: TGTGCCAGCAGCGGAGGACAGGGCAGCCTCCACGAGCAGTACTTC.

This clonotype was picked up a small number of times. As DNA, the CDR3 is TGCGCCAGCAGCCAAGATAGCGGGACTGCTTCCTCACCCCTCCACTTT. Amino acids: CASSQDSGTASSPLHF. The chain employs TRBV4-3 and TRBJ1-6; possible D gene TRBD1, 5 bases. The CDR3 loop spans 16 amino acids. Germline CDR1 LGHNA, CDR2 YSLEER. V was shortened by 0 bases and J by 10 bases, with 16 bases between the two germline ends.